This TCR beta chain was documented in a study of blood T cell repertoires in COVID-19. This clone was recorded only once. Profiled with immunoSEQ multiplex PCR; TCRdb holds only in-frame clones, not every one. The repertoire consists of approximately 100,000 clones, with around 82% occurring once and the leading ten covering 6.5% to 8%. V lost 4 bases and J 7 bases, leaving 17 bases between the germline ends. The V gene's germline CDR1 is GTSNPN and CDR2 SVGIG (reference sequence). CDR3 length: 14 residues. Sequencing input: peripheral blood. The chain has TRBV30 and TRBJ1-5; D perhaps matches TRBD1 (5 bases). This TCR was recovered from a woman in her fifties or sixties with acute or convalescent COVID-19. CDR3 nucleotides: TGTGCCTGGACCCCCCAGGGTTTGGGCCAGCCCCAGCATTTT. Translated, it gives CAWTPQGLGQPQHF.